This passage covers 26 T cell receptor beta chains from one sample sequenced in a study of T cell repertoires in cytomegalovirus infection. The antigens for these receptors are not known. TCRdb independently ran MiXCR on the reads; one entry per CDR3 protein. In the table there are some 800,000 distinct CDR3 sequences, over 25% of which are singletons. The sample was cultured CD8+ T cells from PBMCs, taken from culture after CMV antigen stimulation. The receptors come from a human donor in good health (CMV status not recorded). Some clones in this sample may be carry-over from other donors' samples.

This chain links TRBV14 with TRBJ2-1, with 9 bases aligning to TRBD2. The ends lost 3 bases at V and 7 bases at J; junction bases unmatched: 13. This CDR3 is 17 amino acids long. Germline assignment: CDR1 SGHDN and CDR2 FVKESK. The chain's CDR3 is CASSHFLASGESNEQFF. DNA for the CDR3: TGTGCCAGCAGCCACTTCTTGGCTAGCGGGGAATCGAATGAGCAGTTCTTC.

Remarks on this clonotype: A much larger clone sits a single nucleotide away, making a read error possible. Because the CDR3 is missing its conserved closing phenylalanine or tryptophan, this is likely a read error. The V and J genes are TRBV7-3 and TRBJ2-2; either TRBD1 or TRBD2 may fit D (5 bases each). Trimming cost V 4 bases and J 0 bases, with 15 bases left between them. CDR3 length: 17 amino acids. Germline V gene sequence: CDR1 SGHTA, CDR2 FQGTGA. The CDR3 sequence: CASSSTMGTANTGELFL. CDR3 DNA: TGTGCCAGCAGCTCCACTATGGGGACCGCGAACACCGGGGAGCTGTTTCTT.

This chain links TRBV5-1 with TRBJ2-1, with 9 nucleotides matching TRBD2. The CDR3 consists of 16 residues. Per germline, CDR1 SGHRS and CDR2 YFSETQ. J was trimmed by 9 bases and V by 2 bases; bases with no gene match: 12. CDR3 in amino acids: CASSFMTSGVPSEQFF. Here the CDR3 DNA reads TGCGCCAGCAGCTTCATGACTAGCGGTGTACCAAGTGAGCAGTTCTTC.

This clonotype came up many times. This chain links TRBV6-2 or TRBV6-3 with TRBJ1-2, with TRBD1 as a possible D gene (6 bases). Per germline, CDR1 MNHEY and CDR2 SVGEGT. Between the trimmed V and J ends, which lost 7 bases and 1 base, there was a span of 25 bases. This CDR3 is 18 amino acids long. The CDR3 bases are TGTGCCAGCACCACCTTTTCGAGGACAGCCTATTTTAACTATGGCTACACCTTC. Residues: CASTTFSRTAYFNYGYTF.

This chain connects TRBV6-6 to TRBJ2-2, with 7 bases that match TRBD1. The CDR3 is made up of 15 amino acids. Unmatched junction bases numbered 0, after V lost 1 base and J lost 1 base. Germline V gene lookup returns CDR1 MNHNY and CDR2 SVGAGI (reference sequence). The CDR3 DNA reads TGTGCCAGCAGTTACTGGACAGGGAACACCGGGGAGCTGTTTTTT. It translates to CASSYWTGNTGELFF.

CDR3 DNA sequence: TGTGCCAGCAGCTTAGAGGGGGCTGCCTACGAGCAGTACGTC. Residues: CASSLEGAAYEQYV. The V gene is TRBV7-9, the J gene TRBJ2-7, with TRBD1 identical over 7 bases. This CDR3 has 14 amino acids. Germline lookup yields CDR1 SEHNR and CDR2 FQNEAQ (reference sequence). The V segment lost 1 base and the J segment 2 bases; nucleotides outside the gene matches: 2.

The chain joins TRBV6-2 or TRBV6-3 to TRBJ2-3; the D gene is possibly TRBD1 (6 bases). Trimming removed 5 bases at V and 0 bases at J, with 12 bases between. The length of the CDR3 is 15 residues. Per germline, CDR1 MNHEY and CDR2 SVGEGT. CDR3 region: CASSTRQVSTDTQYF. The CDR3 coding sequence is TGTGCCAGCAGTACCCGACAGGTTAGCACAGATACGCAGTATTTT.

The V gene is TRBV28, the J gene TRBJ1-5; D possibly corresponds to TRBD1 (6 bases). Trimming cost V 3 bases and J 4 bases, with 13 bases left between them. The CDR3 runs 15 residues. The germline V gene encodes CDR1 MDHEN and CDR2 SYDVKM. The CDR3 DNA sequence: TGTGCCAGCAGTTTTCAGGGGTCCCCTAATCAGCCCCAGCATTTT. Amino acids: CASSFQGSPNQPQHF.

This clonotype has only a few counts. The genes are TRBV10-3 and TRBJ2-7; D unclear. The CDR3 extends over 13 amino acids. Germline assignment: CDR1 ENHRY and CDR2 SYGVKD. CDR3 in amino acids: CATRDLPNYEQYF. CDR3 coding DNA: TGTGCTACGCGAGATCTGCCTAACTACGAGCAGTACTTC.

The rearrangement uses TRBV9 and TRBJ2-1, with D perhaps matching TRBD1 (5 bases). Germline CDR1 reads SGDLS; CDR2 reads YYNGEE. V shed 3 bases and J shed 0 bases, with 13 bases lying between them. This CDR3 contains 16 residues. CDR3 amino acids: CASSDRQFNSYNEQFF. The CDR3, as DNA: TGTGCCAGCAGCGACCGACAGTTTAACTCCTACAATGAGCAGTTCTTC.

This clonotype occurred many times. The chain has TRBV11-2 and TRBJ2-3; 8 nucleotides match TRBD2. The CDR3 has 18 residues. Losses at the gene ends were 5 bases for V and 2 bases for J; bases not matched to a gene: 15. CDR1 is SGHAT, CDR2 FQNNGV, per germline. The CDR3 sequence is CASSATLWRGATTDTQYF. The DNA for the CDR3 is TGTGCCAGCAGCGCCACTCTTTGGCGGGGGGCTACCACAGATACGCAGTATTTT.

The chain couples TRBV7-6 to TRBJ2-6; D assignment may be TRBD1 or TRBD2 (5 bases each). The CDR3 sequence is 14 residues long. Germline V lookup: CDR1 SGHVS, CDR2 FNYEAQ. V lost 9 bases and J 9 bases, leaving 18 bases between the germline ends. The CDR3 coding sequence is TGTGCCAGTTCCCGGGGCTTTAGGGACAACGTCCTGACTTTC. Its translation: CASSRGFRDNVLTF. Full variable domain (remainder filled in from reference TRBV7-6 and TRBJ2-6): GAGVSQSPRYKVTKRGQDVALRCDPISGHVSLYWYRQALGQGPEFLTYFNYEAQQDKSGLPNDRFSAERPEGSISTLTIQRTEQRDSAMYRCASSRGFRDNVLTFGAGSRLTVL.

The chain is built from TRBV7-8 and TRBJ2-5; 7 bases line up with TRBD2. The V and J ends lost 1 base and 5 bases, in that order; junction bases with no gene match: 7. The CDR3 spans 15 residues. Germline V CDR1 and CDR2: SGHVS, FQNEAQ. The CDR3 region is CASSLGGGSGETQYF. As DNA, the CDR3 is TGTGCCAGCAGCTTAGGGGGGGGTAGCGGGGAGACCCAGTACTTC.

The V call is TRBV28, the J call TRBJ2-1; TRBD2 aligns across 7 bases. The CDR3 sequence is 14 residues long. V dropped 2 bases and J dropped 8; count of bases not matched to a gene: 6. Germline V gene sequence: CDR1 MDHEN, CDR2 SYDVKM. The CDR3 reads CASSLPGGYDEQFF. CDR3 nucleotide sequence: TGTGCCAGCAGTTTACCGGGAGGTTACGATGAGCAGTTCTTC.

The sample holds a few counts of this clonotype. The chain is built from TRBV6-5 and TRBJ2-7; 7 positions match TRBD1. With 7 bases clipped from V and 6 bases from J, the junction kept 18 bases outside the gene matches. This CDR3 is 16 amino acids long. Germline values: CDR1 MNHEY, CDR2 SVGAGI. This CDR3 is CASTTVRQGIISEQYV. The CDR3 region has the DNA TGTGCCAGCACCACGGTTCGACAGGGCATCATCTCCGAGCAGTACGTC.

This clonotype has more than one count but fewer than ten. The chain couples TRBV6-6 to TRBJ1-4, with D hard to call. CDR1 MNHNY and CDR2 SVGAGI come from the germline V gene (reference sequence). The CDR3 loop spans 15 amino acids. The V and J ends lost 1 base and 6 bases respectively, with 12 bases between them. CDR3 in amino acids: CASSYFEGMDEKLFF. CDR3 in DNA: TGTGCCAGCAGTTACTTTGAGGGAATGGATGAAAAACTGTTTTTT.

The chain is built from TRBV12-3 or TRBV12-4 and TRBJ1-6; D is unresolved. Trimming shortened V by 3 bases and J by 7 bases, and 10 bases separated the two germline ends. The CDR3 has 14 residues. CDR3 DNA: TGTGCCAGCAGTTTGGCTGAAGTAAATTCACCCCTCCACTTT. This encodes CASSLAEVNSPLHF.

This chain connects TRBV24-1 to TRBJ2-2; the D gene could be TRBD1 or TRBD2 (5 bases each). The V gene lost 0 bases and the J gene lost 6 bases, with 16 bases spanning the gap. The CDR3 has 17 amino acids. Germline lookup yields CDR1 KGHDR and CDR2 SFDVKD. CDR3 in DNA: TGTGCCACCAGTGATTTGAGGGGACCAGAAAGAGCCGGGGAGCTGTTTTTT. This sequence encodes CATSDLRGPERAGELFF.

The chain recombines TRBV7-9 with TRBJ2-3; D is ambiguous. CDR3 length: 14 residues. Germline-derived CDR1 and CDR2 are SEHNR and FQNEAQ (reference sequence). V was pared by 4 bases and J by 6 bases, with 14 bases between. The CDR3 sequence is CASSSSVAMDTQYF. CDR3 DNA sequence: TGTGCCAGCAGCTCGTCCGTAGCTATGGATACGCAGTATTTT.

As concerns this clonotype: The junction shows a germline mismatch at one end, possibly a read error. V usage is TRBV12-3 or TRBV12-4 and J usage is TRBJ1-3; the D is unclear. The length of the CDR3 is 17 residues. The CDR3 coding sequence is TGTACCAGCAGTGTCCTTTTCGACACAGACTCTGGAAACACCATATATTTT. Its translation: CTSSVLFDTDSGNTIYF.

This chain connects TRBV7-6 to TRBJ2-6; D is unclear. CDR1 is SGHVS, CDR2 FNYEAQ, per germline. The CDR3 consists of 17 residues. Trimming cost V 1 base and J 0 bases, with 10 bases left between them. CDR3 region: CASSLVGVFSGANVLTF. DNA for the CDR3: TGTGCCAGCAGCTTAGTTGGGGTTTTCTCTGGGGCCAACGTCCTGACTTTC.

This clonotype was counted between two and nine times. V is TRBV6-6 and J is TRBJ1-5; TRBD1 is a possible D gene (6 bases). The CDR3 contains 12 residues. The germline V gene has CDR1 MNHNY and CDR2 SVGAGI (reference sequence). V was trimmed by 8 bases and J by 5 bases, leaving 10 bases between them. The CDR3 reads CASGAGDQPQHF. In DNA form, the CDR3 reads TGTGCCAGCGGGGCAGGGGATCAGCCCCAGCATTTT.

The gene calls are TRBV27 and TRBJ2-3, with D tentatively TRBD1 or TRBD2 (5 bases each). The CDR3 runs to 12 residues. V lost 3 bases, J lost 6 bases, and 7 bases lay in between. In germline, CDR1 is MNHEY, CDR2 SMNVEV (reference sequence). The CDR3 DNA sequence: TGTGCCAGCAGTTTTTGGGGGGATACGCAGTATTTT. Amino acid sequence: CASSFWGDTQYF.

This chain joins TRBV19 and TRBJ1-1; D not certain. V lost 8 bases, J lost 0 bases, and 13 bases lay in between. Germline values: CDR1 LNHDA, CDR2 SQIVND (reference sequence). This CDR3 has 14 residues. This chain's CDR3 is CASPRPSLNTEAFF. The CDR3 region has the DNA TGTGCCAGTCCCCGTCCGAGTCTGAACACTGAAGCTTTCTTT.

The CDR3 sequence: CSVETSGAYEQYF. The DNA for the CDR3 is TGCAGCGTTGAAACTAGCGGGGCCTACGAGCAGTACTTC. The V and J genes are TRBV29-1 and TRBJ2-7; 10 nucleotides agree with TRBD2. V shed 2 bases and J 2 bases; nucleotides not matched to a gene: 0. This CDR3 is built from 13 residues. Germline-derived CDR1 and CDR2 are SQVTM and ANQGSEA.

With respect to this clonotype: A much larger clone differs from this one at a single base, so this may be a read error. The gene calls are TRBV7-2 and TRBJ2-1, with TRBD2 identical over 8 bases. The CDR3 consists of 14 residues. Germline CDR1 and CDR2: SGHTA and FQGNSA. DNA for the CDR3: TGTGCCAACAGCGGCGGGGGGCCCCTCCGGGAGCAGTTCTTC. Translated, it gives CANSGGGPLREQFF.